Listed below are T cell receptor beta chains from one sample, sequenced in a study of technical replicates of blood from several donors. TCRdb's copy holds only in-frame clones and misses some; the assay was immunoSEQ multiplex PCR. The sample gives 87,000 or so clones, around 90% of which show up once; about 0.27% is in the top ten. What was sequenced was T cells isolated from PBMCs. These receptor sequences come from a human donor in good health. CDR3s leave out the opening cysteine and the closing phenylalanine or tryptophan.

J	V	CDR3
TRBJ1-1	TRBV5-1	ASSLATGSTEAF
TRBJ2-3	TRBV30	AWSMGTGGTDTQY
TRBJ2-1	TRBV27	ASSLSGQGVNNEQF
TRBJ2-2	TRBV19	ASRLTGNTGELF
TRBJ2-7	TRBV28	ASSFLDRGPYEQY
TRBJ2-3	TRBV28	ASSSFTADTQY
TRBJ2-1	TRBV4-1	ASSQFARGNNEQF
TRBJ1-1	TRBV9	ASSVDGQGDMETEAF
TRBJ1-1	TRBV6-5	ASMDYLNTEAF
TRBJ2-7	TRBV7-6	ASSLVLADGEQY